Following are 9 T cell receptor beta chains from one sample sequenced in a study of T cell responses to AZD1222 COVID-19 vaccine. The table came from immunoSEQ multiplex PCR; TCRdb's copy has only in-frame clones and leaves some out. The repertoire holds about 110,000 clones, with about 85% as singletons. Here the sequenced sample was peripheral blood, taken 28 days after the second AZD1222 dose. The receptors originated from an adult who received the AZD1222 COVID-19 vaccine.

The chain employs TRBV19 and TRBJ1-1; TRBD1 aligns across 11 bases. The CDR3 runs to 14 residues. Germline trimming cut 6 bases from V and 8 bases from J; bases unmatched to any gene: 8. Germline V CDR1 and CDR2: LNHDA, SQIVND (reference sequence). The CDR3 region is CASRRGQGGEEAFF. The DNA for the CDR3 is TGTGCCAGTAGACGGGGACAGGGGGGGGAGGAAGCTTTCTTT.

CDR3 sequence reads: CASSPQLGQGAGANVLTF. The DNA for the CDR3 is TGTGCCAGCAGCCCCCAGTTGGGACAGGGGGCTGGGGCCAACGTCCTGACTTTC. The chain recombines TRBV7-6 with TRBJ2-6, with 11 bases fitting TRBD1. The CDR3 sequence is 18 residues long. The germline V gene has CDR1 SGHVS and CDR2 FNYEAQ. The V and J ends lost 5 bases and 2 bases, in that order; junction bases with no gene match: 8.

The V gene is TRBV6-5, the J gene TRBJ1-6; D is perhaps TRBD1 (6 bases). The germline V gene has CDR1 MNHEY and CDR2 SVGAGI. V dropped 7 bases and J dropped 6 bases, with 16 bases sitting between them. The length of the CDR3 is 15 residues. CDR3 amino acids: CASNTGSAANSPLHF. The CDR3 DNA sequence: TGTGCCAGCAACACAGGGAGCGCGGCTAATTCACCCCTCCACTTT.

The chain carries TRBV6-6 and TRBJ2-7; D may be TRBD1 (6 bases). Trimming pared 0 bases from V and 4 bases from J, leaving 10 bases between. The CDR3 runs 14 residues. The germline CDR1 and CDR2 sequences are MNHNY and SVGAGI (reference sequence). The CDR3: CASSYSGTLYEQYF. In DNA, the CDR3 is TGTGCCAGCAGTTACTCAGGGACATTATACGAGCAGTACTTC.

This chain connects TRBV12-3 or TRBV12-4 to TRBJ1-2, with 8 nucleotides matching TRBD1. V shed 10 bases, J shed 8 bases, and the junction held 9 bases outside the gene matches. The CDR3 is 12 residues long. The CDR3 loop is CATRGPAMGYTF. CDR3 bases: TGTGCCACCAGGGGGCCAGCTATGGGCTACACCTTC.

J is TRBJ1-4 and V is TRBV28, with D tentatively TRBD1 (5 bases). V was shortened by 2 bases and J by 3 bases, with 13 bases between the two germline ends. Germline loops: CDR1 MDHEN, CDR2 SYDVKM. This CDR3 has 16 amino acids. The CDR3 region has the DNA TGTGCCAGCAGTTTACCCGGGGCAGCCTCTAATGAAAAACTGTTTTTT. The encoded protein is CASSLPGAASNEKLFF.

The rearrangement uses TRBV6-1 and TRBJ1-2, with TRBD1 matching 7 bases. The germline CDR1 and CDR2 sequences are MNHNS and SASEGT. Trimming removed 3 bases from V and 4 bases from J; junction bases left unmatched: 2. This CDR3 contains 13 residues. The CDR3 reads CASSDRDSYGYTF. CDR3 bases: TGTGCCAGCAGTGACCGGGACAGCTATGGCTACACCTTC.

The rearrangement joins TRBV10-3 to TRBJ2-7; D ambiguous. The V end was cut by 10 bases, the J end by 0 bases, with 10 bases between. CDR1 is ENHRY, CDR2 SYGVKD, per germline. The CDR3 is 12 amino acids. The CDR3 reads CATSPSSYEQYF. Here the CDR3 DNA reads TGTGCCACCTCTCCTAGCTCCTACGAGCAGTACTTC.

V is TRBV5-3 and J is TRBJ2-7, with 8 positions matching TRBD2. TRBV5-3 is filed as an ORF, its function uncertain. The CDR3 length is 16 residues. V lost 4 bases, J lost 3 bases, and 12 bases stayed unmatched. This CDR3 reads CARSQKQGLVNYEQYF. In DNA, the CDR3 is TGTGCCAGAAGCCAAAAACAGGGACTAGTAAACTACGAGCAGTACTTC.